The 6 T cell receptor beta chains presented below share a single source sample, sequenced in a study of beta chain features in type 1 diabetes. These receptors are not linked to any known antigen. Expressed TCRB transcripts were sequenced because the isolated RNA had all been reverse transcribed beforehand. Clones were read by immunoSEQ multiplex PCR, and TCRdb kept only the in-frame ones, dropping some. The sample has about 170,000 clones, about 7.8% seen once. Study-wide findings and caveats: TCRB CDR3 length was moderately but significantly reduced in all four CD4+ subsets of Type 1 diabetes patients.

The material sequenced was central memory CD4+ T cells from blood. Source of these receptors: a woman aged 40 to 49 with type 1 diabetes.

The chain is built from TRBV10-3 and TRBJ1-1; 8 nucleotides match TRBD1. V lost 11 bases and J lost 0; bases outside the gene matches: 5. The CDR3 covers 13 residues. CDR1 is ENHRY and CDR2 is SYGVKD in the germline V gene. Here the CDR3 reads CASGQGMNTEAFF. The CDR3 nucleotides are TGTGCCTCCGGACAGGGAATGAACACTGAAGCTTTCTTT.

This clone was detected a few times. The chain combines TRBV9 with TRBJ1-3; D is ambiguous. This CDR3 is 14 amino acids long. Germline CDR1 is SGDLS and CDR2 is YYNGEE. V was pared by 7 bases and J by 3 bases, with 14 bases between. The CDR3 loop reads CASDPGVSGNTIYF. The CDR3 DNA sequence: TGTGCCAGCGATCCGGGTGTAAGTGGAAACACCATATATTTT.

The CDR3 DNA reads TGTGCCAGCAGCTTACAGACTTCTAACGAGCAGTACTTC. Protein: CASSLQTSNEQYF. This chain joins TRBV7-9 and TRBJ2-7, with D hard to call. The CDR3 has 13 residues. V lost 2 bases and J 5 bases, leaving 10 bases between the germline ends. Germline CDR1 SEHNR, CDR2 FQNEAQ (reference sequence).

In its sample, this clone was seen a few times. J is TRBJ2-7 and V is TRBV7-2; 9 nucleotides line up with TRBD2. Losses at the gene ends were 0 bases for V and 9 bases for J; bases not matched to a gene: 9. The germline V gene encodes CDR1 SGHTA and CDR2 FQGNSA. The CDR3 runs to 15 residues. CDR3 sequence reads: CASSLASGGRAAQYF. In DNA form, the CDR3 reads TGTGCCAGCAGCTTAGCGAGTGGCGGGAGGGCTGCGCAGTACTTC.

This chain links TRBV7-6 with TRBJ1-1, with D perhaps matching TRBD1 (6 bases). Germline V CDR1 and CDR2: SGHVS, FNYEAQ. The CDR3 spans 13 residues. The ends were cut back, 3 bases at V and 1 base at J, with 6 bases in the middle. The CDR3 coding sequence is TGTGCCAGCAGCTTGGGGGCGAACACTGAAGCTTTCTTT. This codes for CASSLGANTEAFF.

This clone was counted only a few times. V and J are TRBV18 and TRBJ1-4, with D possibly being TRBD1 (6 bases). CDR1 is KGHSH and CDR2 is LQKENI in the germline V gene. Deletions cut 7 bases from V and 0 bases from J, with 12 bases between. The CDR3 is 15 amino acids. DNA of the CDR3: TGTGCCAGCTTTGACAGGCCCGCAACTAATGAAAAACTGTTTTTT. Protein: CASFDRPATNEKLFF.